Listed here is a single T cell receptor (beta chain). Original data processing: The authors estimated nucleated cell counts from reference gene primer amplification. Data came from immunoSEQ multiplex PCR; TCRdb stores just in-frame clones and leaves some out. V and J calls and clone size are as listed in that table; D and trimming were resolved from the DNA. Among around 100,000 clones listed, approximately 90% were seen once. This specimen comes from a study of blood T cell repertoires in COVID-19. Study-wide background: Sample material is recorded as cDNA or gDNA derived from T cells, B-cell-depleted T cells, or PBMCs.

V shed 6 bases, J shed 0 bases, and the junction held 0 bases outside the gene matches. Germline lookup yields CDR1 SQVTM and CDR2 ANQGSEA. This CDR3 comprises 12 residues. V and J are TRBV29-1 and TRBJ2-7; 9 bases line up with TRBD2. The TCR was taken from a human donor in a cohort sampled during active COVID-19. Sequencing was performed on peripheral blood. CDR3 nucleotide sequence: TGCAGCGTGACTAGCGGCTCCTACGAGCAGTACTTC. Encoded protein: CSVTSGSYEQYF.